This T cell receptor beta chain appears in the sequencing data of a study of shared clonotypes between healthy human individuals (dated by TCRdb to about 2020). With respect to the entire study: The cohort included three men and a couple of women between 18 and 49 years of age. For each donor, three plates each were used for CD4 naive and CD4 memory, two plates were used for CD8 naive, and one plate was used for CD8 memory. To estimate repertoire size and how much clonotypes are shared between individuals, the study performed deep sequencing of blood TCR repertoires from five healthy adults. Libraries were prepared and TCR repertoires were sequenced by different laboratories using diverse techniques, in order to increase sequencing depth and limit assay-specific biases. Between about 0.8 and 8.9 billion PBMCs per donor were obtained by leukapheresis. Overall study results and their limits: Clonotypes shared by all four sorted-subset donors showed higher generation probabilities than non-shared clonotypes. Rarefaction of sorted-subset datasets indicated incomplete sequencing despite the large sequencing depth. The small number of donors limited the genetic and exposure-history diversity represented. When a few donors were compared, the shared fraction of clonotypes was around 5% for naive CD4, approximately 3.3% for naive CD8, 2% to 2.5% for memory CD4, and less than 0.45% for memory CD8. Only blood was sampled, and tissue TCR repertoires likely differ from those in blood. Naive subsets generally had larger estimated clonotype richness than memory subsets did. Pairwise subsampling led to the expectation that sequencing depth would affect the degree of clonotype sharing among donors.

CD8 naive samples were CD45RO-negative cells positively selected for CCR7, giving a CD45RA+CCR7+ population that excluded TemRA cells. Healthy HIV-negative adults with no recently reported acute infections or vaccinations were included as donors. Only Caucasian adults living in Nashville, Tennessee, USA were represented among the donors. Blood was obtained by leukapheresis, after which PBMCs were separated by Ficoll-Histopaque density gradient centrifugation and cryopreserved in liquid nitrogen vapor phase. Analytical flow cytometry was used to check the purity and quantity of every magnetically sorted T cell population. Each sorted fraction had its genomic DNA isolated and then quantified by UV absorbance on a Nanodrop 2000c. Inclusive of the bounding cysteine and phenylalanine, the CDR3 is 13 residues long. Only the CDR3 DNA is retained, 39 bases long and in frame from the first base. CDR1 and CDR2 are read off the germline V gene as MNHNS and SASEGT.

This clone was seen a single time. The specificity of this receptor is unknown. A junction end diverges from the germline sequence, so it may reflect a read error. Using the deep immunoSEQ assay, TCR CDR3 regions were amplified from genomic DNA by multiplex PCR. Extracted genomic DNA from each cell subset was distributed evenly across all wells of several immunoSEQ 96-well plates, and each plate was treated as a replicate. For sorted subsets, each replicate PCR was loaded with 150 to 250 ng genomic DNA, equivalent to 25,000 to 30,000 T cell genomes. Purified libraries were quantified with a Qubit 3.0 fluorometer, sized on a Bioanalyzer 2100, and re-quantified with the KAPA Library Quantification kit. A separate single-read 150-cycle Illumina NextSeq 550 flow cell was used to sequence each immunoSEQ 96-well plate. The original methods were these. Because only junctional sequences without quality scores were contained in the immunoSEQ output, filtering matching that applied to full-length reads could not be performed. To assign V/J genes and CDR3, sequences were annotated using PyIR, a Python wrapper for IgBLAST v1.9, with IMGT germline references. Reads were filtered out if the reads had weak V/J assignments (E-value above 1e-6), no CDR3, stop codons, out-of-frame junctions, or ambiguous translated residues. A V3J clonotype was defined by an identical inferred V gene, J gene, and CDR3 amino acid sequence. Percentage overlap between repertoires was calculated by dividing the number of shared unique clonotypes by the size of the smaller repertoire. Three approaches were used to assess repertoire richness: RTK rarefaction, the Chao1 estimator, and Recon v2.1 estimates of unobserved clonotypes. Generation probabilities were computed with OLGA for all TCRbeta clonotypes obtained by the gDNA method from a few donors. In its TCRdb copy, this immuneACCESS table keeps in-frame sequences only and misses some clones. Where compared with another copy, unresolved V genes explain less than half of these, and the others have no known cause. V, J and clone size were drawn from that table, and D and trimming were deduced from the DNA. The sample table contains 2 million to 2.5 million clones; only one count was recorded for around 93% of them. More than 1.5% of the sample belongs to the ten largest clones.

Recombination connected TRBV6-1 to TRBJ2-7; the D call is tentative, TRBD1 or TRBD2, as each matches 6 bases. Sequenced input: naive CD8+ T cells from PBMCs. In the paper's terms, the cell subset or site label means: CD45RA+CCR7+. This clonotype originated in a young man in good health. Some clones in this sample may be carry-over from other donors' samples. The bases are TGTGCCAGCAGCGAAGTGGGGGGCCGGGGCAGGTACTTC. This is translated as CASSEVGGRGRYF.